One and the same sample provided the 20 T cell receptor beta chains below, sequenced in a study of cytomegalovirus exposure and HLA in healthy donors. The PCR was carried out with 60 Vbeta primers and 13 Jbeta primers. Sequencing was performed with immunoSEQ multiplex PCR; in TCRdb, only in-frame clones are kept and a portion is missing. Of about 170,000 clones in the sample, roughly 79% are singletons; the top ten hold 2% to 2.5%. The sample comprised PBMCs. The source of these receptors is a woman aged 25 to 45 in good health and CMV-seropositive.

V is TRBV29-1 and J is TRBJ2-2; 7 bases agree with TRBD1. CDR3 length: 13 residues. Germline V lookup: CDR1 SQVTM, CDR2 ANQGSEA. J lost 6 bases, V lost 7 bases, and 8 bases had no gene match. CDR3 in DNA: TGCAGCGCTATGACAACAGGGGCCGGGGAGCTGTTTTTT. This sequence encodes CSAMTTGAGELFF.

V gene TRBV4-1 combines with J gene TRBJ2-5; 11 positions agree with TRBD2. The CDR3 runs to 16 residues. V was clipped by 5 bases and J by 4 bases; unmatched bases: 9. The germline gives CDR1 MGHRA, CDR2 YSYEKL. In DNA, the CDR3 is TGCGCCAGCAGCGGGGGTAGCGGGAGGGCAGGAGAGACCCAGTACTTC. This sequence encodes CASSGGSGRAGETQYF.

The chain recombines TRBV30 with TRBJ1-4, with D tentatively TRBD1 (6 bases). Deletions cut 0 bases from V and 0 bases from J, with 8 bases between. This CDR3 contains 15 residues. Per the germline V gene, CDR1 is GTSNPN and CDR2 is SVGIG (reference sequence). The CDR3 loop is CAWSVQGSTNEKLFF. The CDR3 bases are TGTGCCTGGAGTGTACAGGGATCAACTAATGAAAAACTGTTTTTT.

This clone was detected only a few times. The chain joins TRBV7-2 to TRBJ2-7; 9 bases agree with TRBD2. Germline assignment: CDR1 SGHTA and CDR2 FQGNSA. The CDR3 has 14 residues. V gave up 3 bases and J gave up 2 bases; unmatched junction bases: 2. DNA for the CDR3: TGTGCCAGCAGCTTTAGCGGGGGAACCTACGAGCAGTACTTC. It codes for CASSFSGGTYEQYF.

This clone was picked up a small number of times. This chain links TRBV30 with TRBJ1-2, with 10 bases identical to TRBD1. There are 14 residues in the CDR3. Trimming removed 3 bases from V and 7 bases from J; junction bases left unmatched: 8. Germline V gives CDR1 GTSNPN, CDR2 SVGIG (reference sequence). The CDR3 loop reads CAWSLRQGASGYTF. Here the CDR3 DNA reads TGTGCCTGGAGCCTTAGACAGGGGGCTAGTGGCTACACCTTC.

The chain links TRBV7-2 to TRBJ1-2, with 7 positions matching TRBD1. V lost 5 bases and J lost 6; bases outside the gene matches: 15. The CDR3 runs to 16 residues. Germline CDR1 is SGHTA and CDR2 is FQGNSA. The CDR3 coding sequence is TGTGCCAGCAGCACGGACTCAGGGGGGACGGGGGATGGCTACACCTTC. This gives the protein CASSTDSGGTGDGYTF.

The chain links TRBV6-6 to TRBJ2-1; 9 nucleotides line up with TRBD2. Trimming cost V 0 bases and J 6 bases; bases outside gene matches: 3. Germline V gene sequence: CDR1 MNHNY, CDR2 SVGAGI (reference sequence). This CDR3 is built from 15 residues. CDR3 coding DNA: TGTGCCAGCAGTTACTCGGGGACTAGCAGCAATGAGCAGTTCTTC. Translated: CASSYSGTSSNEQFF.

The chain is built from TRBV11-3 and TRBJ2-7, with TRBD1 matching over 10 bases. Trimming at V came to 5 bases and at J to 4 bases, leaving 2 bases not matched to a gene. Germline V gene sequence: CDR1 SGHNT, CDR2 YENEEA. The CDR3 is 13 residues long. This CDR3 reads CASSRDRGYEQYF. The DNA for the CDR3 is TGTGCCAGCAGCAGGGACAGGGGTTACGAGCAGTACTTC.

The V gene is TRBV7-2, the J gene TRBJ2-5; possible D gene TRBD2, 5 bases. The germline V gene has CDR1 SGHTA and CDR2 FQGNSA. The CDR3 has 15 amino acids. The ends were cut back, 1 base at V and 5 bases at J, with 14 bases in the middle. CDR3 region: CASSLDFRRVETQYF. In nucleotides, the CDR3 is TGTGCCAGCAGCTTAGATTTTCGGCGGGTTGAGACCCAGTACTTC.

In nucleotides, the CDR3 is TGTGCCACCAGCAGAGATCTCTCCGGGAGCGGGGGGTACAATGAGCAGTTCTTC. It specifies CATSRDLSGSGGYNEQFF. The chain uses TRBV15 and TRBJ2-1; 9 nucleotides line up with TRBD2. The CDR3 covers 18 residues. Germline-derived CDR1 and CDR2 are LNHNV and YYDKDF (reference sequence). The junction had 10 bases not matched to a gene; V was cut back by 0 bases and J by 4 bases.

This chain connects TRBV2 to TRBJ1-1, with D possibly matching TRBD1 (6 bases). Trimming pared 6 bases from V and 2 bases from J, leaving 13 bases between. Germline V gene sequence: CDR1 SNHLY, CDR2 FYNNEI. This CDR3 contains 14 residues. CDR3: CASSVDRSNTEAFF. CDR3 in DNA: TGTGCCAGCAGCGTTGACAGGAGTAACACTGAAGCTTTCTTT.

V is TRBV25-1 and J is TRBJ2-5, with D perhaps matching TRBD1 (7 bases). The CDR3 loop spans 14 amino acids. V was cut by 2 bases and J by 11 bases, with 18 bases left in between. In germline, CDR1 is MGHDK, CDR2 SYGVNS. In DNA, the CDR3 is TGTGCCAGCAGTGAAACGGTAGGAGGGGGCGAACAGTACTTC. Protein: CASSETVGGGEQYF.

This chain joins TRBV29-1 and TRBJ2-7, with 10 bases that match TRBD2. J was trimmed by 4 bases and V by 7 bases; bases with no gene match: 7. The CDR3 has 13 residues. Looked up from germline, CDR1 is SQVTM and CDR2 is ANQGSEA. The CDR3 region has the DNA TGCAGCGCCCGGACTAGCGGCCGTTACGAGCAGTACTTC. Protein: CSARTSGRYEQYF.

DNA for the CDR3: TGTGCCTGGACCCACCGGGACAGGGACAATTCACCCCTCCACTTT. It specifies CAWTHRDRDNSPLHF. This chain connects TRBV30 to TRBJ1-6, with TRBD1 matching 9 bases. V was clipped by 4 bases and J by 7 bases; unmatched bases: 8. There are 15 residues in the CDR3. CDR1 is GTSNPN and CDR2 is SVGIG in the germline V gene (reference sequence).

The chain has TRBV5-1 and TRBJ2-5, with D perhaps matching TRBD1 (5 bases). Germline CDR1 SGHRS, CDR2 YFSETQ. V gave up 4 bases and J gave up 3 bases, with 13 bases separating them. The CDR3 sequence is 14 residues long. The CDR3 loop reads CASSHQGREETQYF. The DNA of the CDR3 is TGCGCCAGCAGCCACCAGGGCAGGGAAGAGACCCAGTACTTC. The full variable domain, with the rest looked up from reference TRBV5-1 and TRBJ2-5, is KAGVTQTPRYLIKTRGQQVTLSCSPISGHRSVSWYQQTPGQGLQFLFEYFSETQRNKGNFPGRFSGRQFSNSRSEMNVSTLELGDSALYLCASSHQGREETQYFGPGTRLLVL.

The chain employs TRBV7-2 and TRBJ1-2, with 12 bases identical to TRBD1. The V segment lost 4 bases and the J segment 14 bases; nucleotides outside the gene matches: 11. This CDR3 is built from 14 residues. CDR1 and CDR2 from the germline V gene are SGHTA and FQGNSA. For the CDR3, the DNA is TGTGCCAGCAGCTCCGTAAACCGGGACAGGGGGCAAACCTTC. It specifies CASSSVNRDRGQTF.

The chain carries TRBV11-2 and TRBJ2-1; 7 nucleotides match TRBD2. The length of the CDR3 is 15 residues. Germline CDR1 and CDR2: SGHAT and FQNNGV. V lost 5 bases and J lost 3; bases outside the gene matches: 7. The DNA for the CDR3 is TGTGCCAGCAGCCCCGGGACTACTGACTACAATGAGCAGTTCTTC. Amino acid sequence: CASSPGTTDYNEQFF.

This chain links TRBV29-1 with TRBJ1-2; D not certain. Germline CDR1 SQVTM, CDR2 ANQGSEA. V shed 2 bases and J shed 7 bases, with 8 bases lying between them. The CDR3 sequence is 11 residues long. CDR3 bases: TGCAGCGTTGAATTGGGAGGTGGCTACACCTTC. This translates into CSVELGGGYTF. Combining the CDR3 with reference TRBV29-1 and TRBJ1-2 gives the whole variable domain SAVISQKPSRDICQRGTSLTIQCQVDSQVTMMFWYRQQPGQSLTLIATANQGSEATYESGFVIDKFPISRPNLTFSTLTVSNMSPEDSSIYLCSVELGGGYTFGSGTRLTVV.

The chain combines TRBV9 with TRBJ2-2; D gene ambiguous. Germline loops: CDR1 SGDLS, CDR2 YYNGEE. CDR3 length equals 14 residues. The ends were cut back, 0 bases at V and 6 bases at J, with 9 bases in the middle. The CDR3, as DNA: TGTGCCAGCAGCGTAGGTAACTCCCCCGGGGAGCTGTTTTTT. Protein sequence: CASSVGNSPGELFF.

The sample holds one count of this clone. This chain connects TRBV15 to TRBJ2-3, with a weak D call TRBD2 (6 bases). The V and J ends lost 3 bases and 2 bases respectively, with 12 bases between them. The germline V gene encodes CDR1 LNHNV and CDR2 YYDKDF (reference sequence). This CDR3 has 15 amino acids. CDR3 DNA: TGTGCCACCAGCAGGCCCGGGGACTTCACAGATACGCAGTATTTT. Residues: CATSRPGDFTDTQYF.